These 2 T cell receptor beta chains originate from one sample sequenced in a study of blood T cell repertoires in COVID-19 (dated by TCRdb to 2020 to 2021). The method behind the library was the immunoSEQ multiplex PCR assay. TCRdb re-hosts the immuneACCESS table, in-frame sequences only. Its copies lack some clones; in the studies checked, an unresolved V gene accounts for under half of them, and the cause for the rest is not known. The sample yields fewer than 100,000 clones; about 80% were counted once. In total, the top ten clones hold approximately 25% of the sample. Sequences were obtained from peripheral blood. These receptors were obtained from a man between 65 and 79 years old with acute or convalescent COVID-19.

This clone appeared a few times. This chain connects TRBV4-1 to TRBJ1-6, with D perhaps TRBD1 (5 bases). V was trimmed by 2 bases and J by 7 bases, leaving 18 bases between them. Germline CDR1 reads MGHRA; CDR2 reads YSYEKL. The CDR3 length is 17 residues. CDR3: CASSQQSGSLSNSPLHF. DNA for the CDR3: TGCGCCAGCAGCCAACAATCAGGGTCCCTTTCCAATTCACCCCTCCACTTT.

This clone has more than one count but fewer than ten. The chain links TRBV1 to TRBJ2-7; the tabulated D call, TRBD2, remains unverified against the DNA. TRBV1 constitutes a pseudogene. The CDR3 sequence is 17 residues long. CDR3 bases: TGCACCAGCAGCCAAGATCACGGGACTCCCCCCACGTACGAGCAGTACTTC. Translating gives CTSSQDHGTPPTYEQYF.